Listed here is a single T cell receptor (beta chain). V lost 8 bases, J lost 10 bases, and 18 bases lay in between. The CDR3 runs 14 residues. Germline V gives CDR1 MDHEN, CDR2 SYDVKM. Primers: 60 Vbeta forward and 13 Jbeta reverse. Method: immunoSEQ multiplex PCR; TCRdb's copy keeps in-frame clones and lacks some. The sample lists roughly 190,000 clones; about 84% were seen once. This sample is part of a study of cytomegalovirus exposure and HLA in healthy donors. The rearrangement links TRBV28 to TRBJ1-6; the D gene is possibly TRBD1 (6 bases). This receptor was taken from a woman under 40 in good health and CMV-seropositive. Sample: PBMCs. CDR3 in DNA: TGTGCCAGCGGGGGGGGCAGGGGTAGCTCACCCCTCCACTTT. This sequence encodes CASGGGRGSSPLHF.